This entry lists 29 T cell receptor beta chains sequenced from one sample in a study of cytomegalovirus exposure and HLA in healthy donors (dated by TCRdb to 2015 to 2018). Preparation of the library involved the immunoSEQ multiplex PCR assay. For the multiplex PCR, a mixture combining 60 forward primers for TCR Vbeta segments and 13 reverse primers for TCR Jbeta segments was used. Drawn from immuneACCESS, this table holds only the in-frame rearrangements with V and J called that TCRdb kept. Clones are partly lost; checked studies trace under half to an unresolved V gene and leave the rest unexplained. The table for this sample lists about 150,000 clones; 75% to 90% of them were counted only once. 2.5% to 3.5% of the sample goes to the ten largest clones. The sample consisted of PBMCs. Source of these receptors: a woman between 25 and 40 years old in good health and CMV-seronegative.

This clone was detected a few times. J is TRBJ1-2 and V is TRBV7-9; D remains ambiguous. The length of the CDR3 is 12 residues. Germline V CDR1 and CDR2: SEHNR, FQNEAQ (reference sequence). The V end was cut by 5 bases, the J end by 4 bases, with 8 bases between. For the CDR3, the DNA is TGTGCCAGCAGCCTGAACTTCTATGGCTACACCTTC. Amino acid sequence: CASSLNFYGYTF.

The genes are TRBV7-8 and TRBJ2-3; no reliable D call. Trimming took 0 bases from V and 0 from J, leaving 4 bases between them. This CDR3 has 14 amino acids. Germline CDR1 reads SGHVS; CDR2 reads FQNEAQ. The CDR3 bases are TGTGCCAGCAGCTTAGCAGCCAGCACAGATACGCAGTATTTT. This codes for CASSLAASTDTQYF.

This clone was observed a single time. This chain connects TRBV5-1 to TRBJ2-3, with 15 bases lining up with TRBD2. Germline V gives CDR1 SGHRS, CDR2 YFSETQ. V lost 0 bases, J lost 4 bases, and 3 bases stayed unmatched. This CDR3 has 17 residues. The CDR3: CASSLGTSGGVPDTQYF. Here the CDR3 DNA reads TGCGCCAGCAGCTTGGGGACTAGCGGGGGGGTCCCAGATACGCAGTATTTT.

The chain carries TRBV13 and TRBJ2-2, with TRBD2 matching over 8 bases. The germline gives CDR1 PRHDT, CDR2 FYEKMQ (reference sequence). This CDR3 contains 15 residues. The ends lost 8 bases at V and 5 bases at J; junction bases unmatched: 10. In DNA, the CDR3 is TGTGCCAGCTGCCCAAGCGGGAGAAGGACCGGGGAGCTGTTTTTT. Amino acids: CASCPSGRRTGELFF.

This clone was recorded only once. The CDR3 loop is CASSSGLAGGHTQYF. The CDR3 nucleotides read TGTGCCAGCAGCTCGGGACTAGCGGGGGGACATACGCAGTATTTT. The chain recombines TRBV11-2 with TRBJ2-3, with 15 nucleotides matching TRBD2. CDR3 length: 15 amino acids. V dropped 4 bases and J dropped 7; count of bases not matched to a gene: 3. The germline CDR1 and CDR2 sequences are SGHAT and FQNNGV. The entire variable domain, with the rest obtained from reference TRBV11-2 and TRBJ2-3, is as follows: EAGVAQSPRYKIIEKRQSVAFWCNPISGHATLYWYQQILGQGPKLLIQFQNNGVVDDSQLPKDRFSAERLKGVDSTLKIQPAKLEDSAVYLCASSSGLAGGHTQYFGPGTRLTVL.

The chain combines TRBV5-1 with TRBJ1-5; 8 positions match TRBD1. The germline gives CDR1 SGHRS, CDR2 YFSETQ. Trimming cost V 3 bases and J 7 bases; bases outside gene matches: 6. This CDR3 is 14 amino acids long. CDR3 sequence: CASSWSGGSQPQHF. The DNA for the CDR3 is TGCGCCAGCAGCTGGTCAGGGGGCAGCCAGCCCCAGCATTTT.

The J gene is TRBJ1-2, the V gene TRBV5-6, with a tentative D call TRBD1 (5 bases). CDR1 is SGHDT, CDR2 YYEEEE, per germline. The CDR3 runs to 15 residues. V was trimmed by 5 bases and J by 0 bases, leaving 14 bases between them. CDR3 protein: CASSPIQGTNYGYTF. In DNA form, the CDR3 reads TGTGCCAGCAGTCCAATCCAGGGAACTAACTATGGCTACACCTTC.

This chain joins TRBV10-1 and TRBJ2-5; 9 bases map to TRBD1. The germline V gene has CDR1 WNHNN and CDR2 SYGVQD (reference sequence). CDR3 size: 13 residues. Losses at the gene ends were 5 bases for V and 4 bases for J; bases not matched to a gene: 2. The CDR3 coding sequence is TGCGCCAGCAGTCCGGGACAGGGAGAGACCCAGTACTTC. Amino acid sequence: CASSPGQGETQYF.

J is TRBJ1-1 and V is TRBV18, with D maybe TRBD1 (5 bases). CDR1 and CDR2 from the germline V gene are KGHSH and LQKENI. The V gene lost 1 base and the J gene lost 11 bases, with 14 bases spanning the gap. This CDR3 contains 13 residues. The DNA for the CDR3 is TGTGCCAGCTCACCACGGCAGGGTGTGGGGGCTTTCTTT. The encoded protein is CASSPRQGVGAFF.

This chain's CDR3 is CAIEPGLAGGPTSTDTQYF. The CDR3 bases are TGTGCCATAGAGCCGGGACTAGCGGGAGGGCCCACTAGCACAGATACGCAGTATTTT. This chain joins TRBV10-3 and TRBJ2-3; 16 nucleotides align to TRBD2. The germline V gene has CDR1 ENHRY and CDR2 SYGVKD. This CDR3 is built from 19 residues. V trimming: 9 bases; J trimming: 0 bases; junction bases outside the gene matches: 12.

V and J are TRBV5-1 and TRBJ2-7; a weak D match, TRBD2 (6 bases). In germline, CDR1 is SGHRS, CDR2 YFSETQ. This CDR3 spans 15 amino acids. With 0 bases removed from V and 1 base from J, the gap between germline ends came to 11 bases. In DNA form, the CDR3 reads TGCGCCAGCAGCTTGGGGGCTAGCGCATCCTACGAGCAGTACTTC. It specifies CASSLGASASYEQYF.

This clone was picked up a small number of times. CDR3 DNA: TGTGCCAGCAGCTTGCTCGGGAACACCGGGGAGCTGTTTTTT. It specifies CASSLLGNTGELFF. This chain connects TRBV5-5 to TRBJ2-2, with D unclear. The V end was cut by 1 base, the J end by 1 base, with 5 bases between. The CDR3 sequence is 14 residues long. Germline lookup yields CDR1 SGHKS and CDR2 YYEKEE (reference sequence).

The chain recombines TRBV11-1 with TRBJ2-1; TRBD2 aligns across 8 bases. CDR3 length: 15 amino acids. In germline, CDR1 is SGHAT, CDR2 FQDESV (reference sequence). The J segment lost 9 bases and the V segment lost 3 bases, leaving 10 bases of the junction unmatched. The CDR3 nucleotides read TGTGCCAGCAGCTTTGGTCGGGGGGGCGGTGGTGAGCAGTTCTTC. As protein: CASSFGRGGGGEQFF.

This clone was seen a handful of times. The V gene is TRBV4-1, the J gene TRBJ2-2, with D unclear. CDR1 and CDR2 from the germline V gene are MGHRA and YSYEKL. V gave up 1 base and J gave up 4 bases, with 4 bases separating them. This CDR3 is built from 13 residues. The CDR3 DNA sequence: TGCGCCAGCAGCCAAGTTCTCACCGGGGAGCTGTTTTTT. This encodes CASSQVLTGELFF.

This rearrangement joins TRBV2 to TRBJ2-2, with a possible D match to TRBD2 (7 bases). V lost 5 bases and J 4 bases, leaving 17 bases between the germline ends. The CDR3 is 16 residues long. Germline CDR1 reads SNHLY; CDR2 reads FYNNEI. The CDR3 region is CASSSQGGGGTGELFF. The DNA for the CDR3 is TGTGCCAGCAGTTCACAGGGCGGGGGAGGCACCGGGGAGCTGTTTTTT.

The chain recombines TRBV7-2 with TRBJ1-2; 7 bases agree with TRBD1. CDR1 and CDR2 (germline): SGHTA, FQGNSA. Unmatched junction bases numbered 8, after V lost 5 bases and J lost 2 bases. The length of the CDR3 is 15 residues. The CDR3: CASSPWTGDNYGYTF. In nucleotides, the CDR3 is TGTGCCAGCAGCCCCTGGACAGGAGACAACTATGGCTACACCTTC.

This sequence joins TRBV6-5 and TRBJ2-5; possible D gene TRBD1, 5 bases. Germline lookup yields CDR1 MNHEY and CDR2 SVGAGI. V was shortened by 0 bases and J by 3 bases, with 8 bases between the two germline ends. This CDR3 is built from 14 residues. As DNA, the CDR3 is TGTGCCAGCAGTTACTCAGGGGCCGAAGAGACCCAGTACTTC. Its translation is CASSYSGAEETQYF.

The chain employs TRBV6-1 and TRBJ2-3, with D hard to call. CDR3 length: 12 residues. The germline gives CDR1 MNHNS, CDR2 SASEGT. V lost 8 bases, J lost 2 bases, and 8 bases lay in between. CDR3 region: CASRRFTDTQYF. Here the CDR3 DNA reads TGTGCCAGCCGGCGGTTCACAGATACGCAGTATTTT.

The CDR3, as DNA: TGCAGCGTTGAAAGGACAGGGAATCGTGAGCAGTTCTTC. This sequence encodes CSVERTGNREQFF. The chain is built from TRBV29-1 and TRBJ2-1, with 8 positions matching TRBD1. V lost 2 bases, J lost 9 bases, and 6 bases stayed unmatched. Germline values: CDR1 SQVTM, CDR2 ANQGSEA. The CDR3 runs 13 residues.

Only one count was recorded for this clone. The rearrangement joins TRBV11-2 to TRBJ2-1; possible D gene TRBD1, 6 bases. The CDR3 sequence is 14 residues long. Trimming took off 5 bases at V and 2 bases at J, with 10 bases between the two ends. Germline CDR1 reads SGHAT; CDR2 reads FQNNGV. In DNA form, the CDR3 reads TGTGCCAGCAGCCCCGGGACAACCTACAATGAGCAGTTCTTC. It specifies CASSPGTTYNEQFF. Combining the CDR3 with reference TRBV11-2 and TRBJ2-1 gives the whole variable domain EAGVAQSPRYKIIEKRQSVAFWCNPISGHATLYWYQQILGQGPKLLIQFQNNGVVDDSQLPKDRFSAERLKGVDSTLKIQPAKLEDSAVYLCASSPGTTYNEQFFGPGTRLTVL.

The chain joins TRBV5-6 to TRBJ1-2; 8 bases align to TRBD1. The CDR3 is 14 amino acids. In germline, CDR1 is SGHDT, CDR2 YYEEEE. V lost 2 bases, J lost 5 bases, and 5 bases stayed unmatched. Written as DNA, the CDR3 is TGTGCCAGCAGCTTACAGGGGGTATTGTATGGCTACACCTTC. Translated, it gives CASSLQGVLYGYTF.

The rearrangement joins TRBV7-8 to TRBJ2-7, with TRBD2 as a possible D gene (6 bases). Deletions cut 2 bases from V and 5 bases from J, with 16 bases between. This CDR3 has 15 amino acids. The V gene's germline CDR1 is SGHVS and CDR2 FQNEAQ. The CDR3 DNA sequence: TGTGCCAGCAGCTTACTGGGGGGATCTCCCAACGAGCAGTACTTC. As protein: CASSLLGGSPNEQYF.

The gene calls are TRBV7-2 and TRBJ1-2, with 7 bases that match TRBD1. V shed 3 bases and J 4 bases; nucleotides not matched to a gene: 2. The length of the CDR3 is 13 residues. Germline CDR1 and CDR2: SGHTA and FQGNSA. In DNA, the CDR3 is TGTGCCAGCAGCTTGACAGGGTCCTATGGCTACACCTTC. It yields the protein CASSLTGSYGYTF.

V gene TRBV1 combines with J gene TRBJ2-1; the table's D gene call, TRBD2, was not cross checked with the DNA. TRBV1 is a documented pseudogene. The CDR3 consists of 21 residues. The chain's CDR3 is CTSSRPEALSFKRSSYNEQFF. CDR3 nucleotides: TGCACCAGCAGCCGTCCCGAGGCGCTCTCATTCAAACGAAGCTCCTACAATGAGCAGTTCTTC.

The gene calls are TRBV6-1 and TRBJ1-2, with D maybe TRBD1 (6 bases). Germline-derived CDR1 and CDR2 are MNHNS and SASEGT. The CDR3 is made up of 15 amino acids. Deletions cut 7 bases from V and 8 bases from J, with 23 bases between. CDR3 coding DNA: TGTGCCAGCAATACAATCCGGGGGGCTCCGTCCGGCTACACCTTC. Translating gives CASNTIRGAPSGYTF.

V and J are TRBV5-4 and TRBJ1-6, with unresolved D. CDR3 length: 14 residues. Germline values: CDR1 SGHNT, CDR2 YYREEE (reference sequence). The germline V and J ends were trimmed by 4 bases and 7 bases, with 12 bases remaining between them. In DNA form, the CDR3 reads TGTGCCAGCAGCCTTGCGAGAGGGAATTCACCCCTCCACTTT. Translation: CASSLARGNSPLHF.

This clone was observed a single time. The chain is built from TRBV30 and TRBJ2-7; 9 nucleotides match TRBD1. The CDR3 loop spans 15 amino acids. In germline, CDR1 is GTSNPN, CDR2 SVGIG (reference sequence). With 1 base clipped from V and 6 bases from J, the junction kept 10 bases outside the gene matches. The CDR3 loop is CAWSALADRGSEQYF. The CDR3 DNA follows: TGTGCCTGGAGTGCTCTGGCGGACAGGGGTTCCGAGCAGTACTTC.

The chain has TRBV5-1 and TRBJ1-2; D is possibly TRBD1 (6 bases). V lost 1 base to trimming and J lost 8 bases, with 24 bases between them. Germline V gene sequence: CDR1 SGHRS, CDR2 YFSETQ. The CDR3 sequence is 17 residues long. For the CDR3, the DNA is TGCGCCAGCAGCTTGTCTGCAGGGGAAGGGATCCACCGCGGCTACACCTTC. The encoded protein is CASSLSAGEGIHRGYTF.

The V call is TRBV19, the J call TRBJ1-4, with D possibly matching TRBD1 (5 bases). The CDR3 extends over 14 amino acids. Germline V lookup: CDR1 LNHDA, CDR2 SQIVND (reference sequence). V was shortened by 3 bases and J by 8 bases, with 13 bases between the two germline ends. For the CDR3, the DNA is TGTGCCAGTAGTATCGCGGGGGAAAGCGAAAAACTGTTTTTT. Translation gives CASSIAGESEKLFF.